The 8 T cell receptor beta chains given below trace back to one sample, sequenced in a study of T cell repertoires in cytomegalovirus infection. MiXCR, applied by TCRdb to the reads, yields one record per CDR3 protein. The table includes about 570,000 distinct CDR3 sequences, about 40% detected once. These receptors have no known antigen. The sequenced sample was cultured PBMCs, obtained from culture after CMV antigen stimulation. The source is a human donor in good health (CMV status not recorded). Some clones in this sample may be carry-over from other donors' samples.

The rearrangement joins TRBV15 to TRBJ2-7; D tentatively reads TRBD1 or TRBD2 (5 bases each). CDR1 LNHNV and CDR2 YYDKDF come from the germline V gene (reference sequence). V was clipped by 4 bases and J by 0 bases, with 13 bases between them. The CDR3 has 15 amino acids. The CDR3 coding sequence is TGTGCCACCAGCATACAACCAGGGAGCTCCTACGAGCAGTACTTC. Translated: CATSIQPGSSYEQYF.

This clonotype came up a few times. V usage is TRBV20-1 and J usage is TRBJ2-7; maybe TRBD2 (6 bases). CDR1 is DFQATT and CDR2 is SNEGSKA in the germline V gene (reference sequence). Trimming pared 3 bases from V and 3 bases from J, leaving 15 bases between. CDR3 length: 14 residues. As DNA, the CDR3 is TGCAGTGCTAGTGGGGGAGGTCCTAACTACGAGCAGTACTTC. It encodes CSASGGGPNYEQYF.

This clonotype has a handful of counts. This chain uses TRBV2 with TRBJ1-2; 7 bases match TRBD1. CDR3 length: 14 residues. V dropped 1 base and J dropped 7; count of bases not matched to a gene: 6. CDR1 is SNHLY, CDR2 FYNNEI, per germline. CDR3 amino acids: CASSEVRTGSGYTF. In nucleotides, the CDR3 is TGTGCCAGCAGTGAAGTGAGGACAGGCTCTGGCTACACCTTC.

V and J are TRBV12-3 or TRBV12-4 and TRBJ1-6, with D unclear. The CDR3 has 13 residues. The ends were cut back, 4 bases at V and 7 bases at J, with 8 bases in the middle. DNA of the CDR3: TGTGCCAGCAGTTCCAAAAGAAATTCACCCCTCCACTTT. This gives the protein CASSSKRNSPLHF.

This clonotype was detected a few times. The chain's CDR3 is CASSLRDSVSPLHF. CDR3 coding DNA: TGTGCCAGCAGTTTGAGGGACAGCGTTTCACCCCTCCACTTT. The chain employs TRBV12-3 or TRBV12-4 and TRBJ1-6, with 7 bases identical to TRBD1. The ends lost 3 bases at V and 9 bases at J; junction bases unmatched: 5. The CDR3 length is 14 residues.

CDR3 DNA: TGTGCCAGCAGTGGGGCTACAGAGCAGTTCTTC. It encodes CASSGATEQFF. This chain joins TRBV25-1 and TRBJ2-1; D is uncertain. The germline V gene encodes CDR1 MGHDK and CDR2 SYGVNS. This CDR3 comprises 11 residues. V was cut by 4 bases and J by 10 bases, with 8 bases left in between.

The chain carries TRBV28 and TRBJ1-6; D ambiguous. There are 16 residues in the CDR3. V shed 6 bases and J shed 0 bases, with 12 bases lying between them. Germline loops: CDR1 MDHEN, CDR2 SYDVKM. CDR3 protein: CASRGGSSSYNSPLHF. The CDR3 coding sequence is TGTGCCAGCAGAGGAGGAAGTAGCTCCTATAATTCACCCCTCCACTTT.

This clonotype was recorded many times. The chain joins TRBV12-3 or TRBV12-4 to TRBJ2-7; D call uncertain. V lost 5 bases and J 0 bases, leaving 14 bases between the germline ends. CDR3 length: 15 amino acids. In DNA, the CDR3 is TGTGCCAGCAGTAACGTGGGGTTCAGCTCCTACGAGCAGTACTTC. This gives the protein CASSNVGFSSYEQYF.